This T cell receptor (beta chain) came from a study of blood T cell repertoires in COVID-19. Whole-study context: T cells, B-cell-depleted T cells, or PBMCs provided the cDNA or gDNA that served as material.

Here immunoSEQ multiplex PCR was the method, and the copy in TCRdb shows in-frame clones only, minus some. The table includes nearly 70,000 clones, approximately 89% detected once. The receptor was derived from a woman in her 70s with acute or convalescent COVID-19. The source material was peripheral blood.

CDR3 DNA sequence: TGCGCCAGCAGCTTGGACCCACAGGGAGTAGGCTACACCTTC. It specifies CASSLDPQGVGYTF. The genes are TRBV5-1 and TRBJ1-2, with D possibly being TRBD1 (6 bases). Trimming removed 0 bases from V and 8 bases from J, with 14 bases in between. Germline CDR1 and CDR2: SGHRS and YFSETQ. The length of the CDR3 is 14 residues.